This T cell receptor beta chain was found in a study of cytomegalovirus exposure and HLA in healthy donors. With respect to this clone: Its antigen is not known.

The PCR used 60 Vbeta and 13 Jbeta primers. As handled by the study authors: Later, an analysis found approximately 80 million unique TCR beta chains, and about 10 million of these were shared. Generated by immunoSEQ multiplex PCR, the TCRdb table keeps only in-frame clones and is missing some. V and J calls and clone size come straight from that table; D and trimming were deduced from the DNA. This sample has 110,000 or so clones, with roughly 69% found just once. General study points: Immune exposure information available was restricted to CMV serostatus. A later analysis found common viral pathogens apparently linked to several of the most significant clusters.

Sequencing input: PBMCs. The receptor comes from a human donor in good health.

The CDR3 protein is CASRLDRGRSSPLHF. The CDR3 DNA follows: TGTGCCAGCAGATTGGACAGGGGGCGAAGTTCACCCCTCCACTTT. The J gene is TRBJ1-6, the V gene TRBV27, with 11 bases aligning to TRBD1. Germline V CDR1 and CDR2: MNHEY, SMNVEV (reference sequence). V gave up 6 bases and J gave up 9 bases; unmatched junction bases: 7. The CDR3 loop spans 15 amino acids.